This T cell receptor (beta chain) appears in the sequencing data of a study of neurological immune-mediated disorders (dated by TCRdb to between 2018 and 2021). Turning to the overall study: Among the roughly 35 multiple sclerosis patients, relapsing-remitting MS accounted for around 30 and secondary progressive MS accounted for 3. Each longitudinal HAM/TSP and healthy donor was sampled at 3 time-points spaced at roughly 3-40 month intervals. Using UMI-based sequencing, the study compared peripheral blood TCR-beta repertoires from patients with HTLV-I-associated myelopathy (HAM/TSP), patients with multiple sclerosis, and healthy controls. Alongside PBMC samples, the set of some 98 TCR-beta libraries contained longitudinal samples, technical triplicates, and paired CD4+ and CD8+ T-cell subsets that had been sorted. The cohort included approximately 68 subjects: roughly 15 with HAM/TSP, some 34 with multiple sclerosis, and around 20 healthy controls. General findings and caveats noted by the study authors: In a phylogenetic analysis, the repertoires of 18 out of 34 MS patients fell into a single cluster of related CDR3 sequences, pointing to a possible signature at the repertoire level. No identical CDR3 amino acid sequences were found to be shared among expanded clones across subjects, suggesting that TCR-beta repertoires were private in all groups. The MS cluster was not associated with any clinical or MRI features, and the authors stated that larger cohorts are needed. The highest TCR clonal expansion was observed in HAM/TSP patients, whereas the lowest was observed in MS patients, even when compared with healthy controls.

This clonotype was seen repeatedly, ten times or more. Its antigen is currently not known. One base away there is no much larger clone; base qualities are not given. CDR1 and CDR2 are read off the germline V gene as SGHRS and YFSETQ. Germline trimming: 5 bases from V, 7 bases from J; junction bases outside gene matches: 8. The CDR3 contains 14 residues, cysteine and phenylalanine counted. The read is trimmed to its CDR3 DNA, 42 bases read in frame from base 1. Reading the label with the study, this specimen's time point is: longitudinal time-point 3. For the unsorted PBMC libraries, 2 million PBMCs were stored in RNAlater at -80 degrees C until RNA extraction and were used to generate the libraries. Multiple sclerosis patients were enrolled in a US clinical protocol evaluating disease progression by magnetic resonance imaging. PBMCs were separated from peripheral blood using Ficoll-Hypaque density gradient centrifugation and then cryopreserved in liquid nitrogen.

cDNA was synthesized by template-switch 5'RACE using a primer with a 10-nucleotide random unique molecular identifier that tagged each TCR transcript. Every sequencing run yielded over 180 million TCR-beta sequences covering 15-18 subjects. Total RNA was extracted with the RNeasy kit. Using the KAPA Real-time Library Amplification kit, TCR-beta VDJ regions were amplified with primers for the TCR constant region and the 5'RACE anchor. Sample indexes and Illumina adaptors were added in a first PCR, and a second PCR then increased library yield. After Ampure bead purification, the roughly 650 bp TCR product was size-selected on a 2% E-gel SizeSelection system. Before pooling, library quality was assessed on a Bioanalyzer, concentration was determined with Qubit, and library quantification was performed with the Kapa Library Quantification kit. An Illumina HiSeq 2500 was used to sequence the libraries paired-end at 2 x 150 bp. To increase sequence diversity, roughly 24-32% phiX was spiked into each library pool. The paper's data handling went like this. Quality-filtered reads were processed with the UMI-based MiGEC pipeline, which removed over 90% of raw TCR sequences during error correction. IMGT germline references were used for aligning VDJ genes, and each clonotype was defined as a unique CDR3 amino acid sequence together with its V-J genes. Clonal expansion, Shannon diversity and CDR3 relatedness were evaluated with VDJtools (CalcPairwiseDistances, ClusterSamples), while phylogenetic trees were built in CLCbio workbench. Using coefficient-of-variation modelling across technical triplicates, the study counted a clone as expanded if it had at least 8 unique UMIs. In TCRdb, the public reads were trimmed at Q25 with fastp and aligned with MiXCR, with productive beta chains retained. CDR3 protein sequences are deduplicated, and each keeps its most common genes and DNA. Clone size and V and J calls follow TCRdb, not the original study. In this sample the table shows fewer than 85,000 distinct CDR3 sequences, around 4.7% of which occur a single time. The ten biggest clones cover roughly 5.6% of the sample.

This sequence was found in an older woman with multiple sclerosis. The specimen sequenced was PBMCs. The rearrangement joined TRBV5-1 to TRBJ1-4, with 7 bases aligning to TRBD1. The DNA sequence is TGCGCCAGCAGAGCTACTTACAGGGGTGAAAAACTGTTTTTT. This sequence encodes CASRATYRGEKLFF.